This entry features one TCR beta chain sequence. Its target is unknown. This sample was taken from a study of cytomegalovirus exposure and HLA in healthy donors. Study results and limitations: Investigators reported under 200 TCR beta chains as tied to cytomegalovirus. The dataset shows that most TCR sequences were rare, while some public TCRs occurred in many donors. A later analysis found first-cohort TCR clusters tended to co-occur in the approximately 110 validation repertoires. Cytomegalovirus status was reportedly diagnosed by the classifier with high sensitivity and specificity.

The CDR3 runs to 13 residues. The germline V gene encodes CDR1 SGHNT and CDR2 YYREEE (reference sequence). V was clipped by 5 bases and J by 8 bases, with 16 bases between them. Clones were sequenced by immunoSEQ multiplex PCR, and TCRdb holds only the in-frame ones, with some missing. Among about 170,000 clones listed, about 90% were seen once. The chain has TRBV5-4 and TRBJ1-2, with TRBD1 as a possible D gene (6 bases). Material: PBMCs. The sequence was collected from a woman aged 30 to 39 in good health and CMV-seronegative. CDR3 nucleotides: TGTGCCAGCAGAGCAGACAGGATGGGAGGCTACACCTTC. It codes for CASRADRMGGYTF.